These T cell receptor beta chains were read from a single sample in a study of T cells in Graves' hyperthyroidism and ophthalmopathy. TCRdb reanalysed the multiplex PCR reads using MiXCR and keeps one entry per CDR3 protein. The table shows a few hundred thousand distinct CDR3 sequences, with roughly 15% occurring only once. Sequencing was carried out using blood. These receptors came from a woman in her thirties or forties with Graves' ophthalmopathy. Both conserved end residues are part of each CDR3. A D gene is named only where the DNA matches it firmly. The size entry is marked missing in some rows and otherwise reads once, few, many or a size class.

size: .
J: TRBJ2-2
D: .
V: TRBV20-1
DNA: TGCAGTGCCAGAATCAGGGGATCGAACACCGGGGAGCTGTTTTTT
CDR3: CSARIRGSNTGELFF

size: many
J: TRBJ2-7
D: .
V: TRBV28
DNA: TGTGCCAGCAGTTCCCCTGGCGGGGCCTACGAGCAGTACTTC
CDR3: CASSSPGGAYEQYF

size: few
J: TRBJ2-1
D: .
V: TRBV6-1
DNA: TGTGCCAGCAGTGCGAACGAGCGGGCTGAGCAGTTCTTC
CDR3: CASSANERAEQFF

size: many
J: TRBJ1-1
D: .
V: TRBV6-2/TRBV6-3
DNA: TGTGCCAGCAGTTCTGACCTCTTCCCAATCAACACTGAAGCTTTCTTT
CDR3: CASSSDLFPINTEAFF

size: few
J: TRBJ1-4
D: .
V: TRBV5-1
DNA: TGCGCCAGCAGCACCGGACACGTTAATGAAAAACTGTTTTTT
CDR3: CASSTGHVNEKLFF

size: many
J: TRBJ2-3
D: TRBD2
V: TRBV11-2
DNA: TGTGCCAGCAGCCTAGGAATTCTAGCGGGATCTCGTATTAGCACAGATACGCAGTATTTT
CDR3: CASSLGILAGSRISTDTQYF

size: .
J: TRBJ2-2
D: .
V: TRBV7-8
DNA: TGTGCCAGCAGCTTAGTCTCAGGGACCGGGGAGCTGTTTTTT
CDR3: CASSLVSGTGELFF

size: .
J: TRBJ1-1
D: .
V: TRBV5-1
DNA: TGCGCCAGCAGCTTGGACGGGGGGCGGATGTCTGAAGCTTTCTTT
CDR3: CASSLDGGRMSEAFF

size: many
J: TRBJ2-7
D: .
V: TRBV6-1
DNA: TGTGCCAGCAGGACAGTTTCCTACGAGCAGTACTTC
CDR3: CASRTVSYEQYF

size: .
J: TRBJ2-1
D: TRBD2
V: TRBV7-2
DNA: TGTGCCAGCAGCTTACTAGCGGCACCCCTGTACAATGAGCAGTTCTTC
CDR3: CASSLLAAPLYNEQFF

size: many
J: TRBJ1-2
D: .
V: TRBV2
DNA: TGTGCCAGCAGTGAATTGACGGCGGCTGGCTACACCTTC
CDR3: CASSELTAAGYTF

size: many
J: TRBJ1-1
D: .
V: TRBV7-9
DNA: TGTGCCAGCAGCTTATTACGGGAAGGCACTGAAGCTTTCTTT
CDR3: CASSLLREGTEAFF

size: .
J: TRBJ2-5
D: .
V: TRBV29-1
DNA: TGCAGCGTCCAATACACAGGGACCCAGTACTTC
CDR3: CSVQYTGTQYF

size: .
J: TRBJ2-3
D: .
V: TRBV20-1
DNA: TGCAGTGCTAGAGATCCCAAGAGGGGATATACGCAGTATTTT
CDR3: CSARDPKRGYTQYF

size: few
J: TRBJ1-1
D: TRBD1
V: TRBV7-9
DNA: TGTGCCAGCAGCCTCCCGCGAACGACAGGGGGCGCAGGTTTTGTCGCTGAAGCTTTCTTT
CDR3: CASSLPRTTGGAGFVAEAFF

size: many
J: TRBJ2-4
D: .
V: TRBV2
DNA: TGTGCCAGCGGGGACGGACCTGGGGTCAAAAACATTCAGTACTTC
CDR3: CASGDGPGVKNIQYF

size: many
J: TRBJ2-5
D: .
V: TRBV11-2
DNA: TGTGCCAGCAGCTTAGATGTGGGTCCGGAGACCCAGTACTTC
CDR3: CASSLDVGPETQYF

size: .
J: TRBJ2-1
D: TRBD2
V: TRBV11-2
DNA: TGTGCCAGCAGTCGGAGCGGGGGGGCCCCGGTCTCCTACAATGAGCAGTTCTTC
CDR3: CASSRSGGAPVSYNEQFF

size: many
J: TRBJ2-3
D: .
V: TRBV30
DNA: TGTGCCTGGAGTCCCCCCGGAGATACGCAGTATTTT
CDR3: CAWSPPGDTQYF

size: few
J: TRBJ1-6
D: .
V: TRBV12-3/TRBV12-4
DNA: TGTGCCAGCAGTAAACCCAGGACTGAGGTTAATTCACCCCTCCACTTT
CDR3: CASSKPRTEVNSPLHF

size: many
J: TRBJ2-3
D: .
V: TRBV15
DNA: TGTGCCACCAGCAGGGGCAGCACTACCACAGATACGCAGTATTTT
CDR3: CATSRGSTTTDTQYF

size: many
J: TRBJ2-1
D: .
V: TRBV3-1
DNA: TGTGCCAGCAGCCGAGTCCCGCACGGGGGAGGGGGTAGTGAGCAGTTCTTC
CDR3: CASSRVPHGGGGSEQFF

size: many
J: TRBJ2-3
D: TRBD2
V: TRBV2
DNA: TGTGCCAGCACGTCTCTAGCGGGGGGATCGGATACGCAGTATTTT
CDR3: CASTSLAGGSDTQYF

size: few
J: TRBJ2-7
D: .
V: TRBV24-1
DNA: TGTGCCACCAGTGATCCCCTTGGGGGTGGCTACGAGCAGTACTTC
CDR3: CATSDPLGGGYEQYF

size: many
J: TRBJ1-1
D: TRBD1
V: TRBV7-8
DNA: TGTGCCAGCAGCTCGCCCGACAGGGCGAACACTGAAGCTTTCTTT
CDR3: CASSSPDRANTEAFF

size: many
J: TRBJ2-3
D: TRBD2
V: TRBV7-8
DNA: TGTGCCAGCAGTCCAAGAGCGGGGCAGACTAGCACAGATACGCAGTATTTT
CDR3: CASSPRAGQTSTDTQYF

size: many
J: TRBJ2-1
D: TRBD2
V: TRBV7-2
DNA: TGTGCCAGCAGCCCCAGAGGTAGCGGGGCCTACAATGAGCAGTTCTTC
CDR3: CASSPRGSGAYNEQFF

size: .
J: TRBJ1-3
D: .
V: TRBV6-1
DNA: TGTGCCAGCACATCCGGAAACACCATATATTTT
CDR3: CASTSGNTIYF